This is a list of T cell receptor beta chains from one sample in a study of blood T cell repertoires in COVID-19. The data were produced by immunoSEQ multiplex PCR, yet TCRdb's version contains in-frame clones alone and is incomplete. The table lists 150,000 to 200,000 clones, approximately 90% of them singletons. Input material: peripheral blood. The receptors were gathered from a man aged 65 to 85 with active or convalescent COVID-19. The CDR3 runs from the conserved cysteine through the conserved F or W. Fields, in order: V gene, J gene, CDR3 protein.

>TRBV10-3|TRBJ2-5
CAISGSSGTGETQYF
>TRBV9|TRBJ1-4
CASSVEGNEKLFF
>TRBV19|TRBJ1-5
CASSNRVRNQPQHF
>TRBV19|TRBJ1-3
CASRDRAKKTGNTIYF
>TRBV7-2|TRBJ1-4
CASSAWEGSQEKLFF
>TRBV6-5|TRBJ1-1
CASGTGNTEAFF
>TRBV9|TRBJ2-7
CASSPGGGTYEQYF
>TRBV21-1|TRBJ1-6
CARREPFYNSPLHF
>TRBV5-6|TRBJ2-5
CASSSGAEETQYF
>TRBV29-1|TRBJ1-2
CSVLDGDYGYTF
>TRBV7-9|TRBJ1-4
CASSLGTGGRIGVFF
>TRBV25-1|TRBJ1-2
CASSESGGPSYGYTF
>TRBV4-1|TRBJ2-1
CASSRLSGVYEQFF
>TRBV4-3|TRBJ2-2
CASSQDGQGNTGELFF
>TRBV7-2|TRBJ2-7
CASTSSPAGVLEQYF
>TRBV20-1|TRBJ2-4
CSASEIGRSSKNIQYF
>TRBV5-6|TRBJ2-3
CASSRAREQWSGTDTQYF
>TRBV5-5|TRBJ1-1
CASSRTSGAEAFF
>TRBV6-5|TRBJ2-3
CASSYGLASTDTQYF
>TRBV4-1|TRBJ2-7
CASSQDRGRYEQYF
>TRBV7-6|TRBJ2-5
CASSYRGWRGETQYF
>TRBV28|TRBJ1-2
CASTARQGGNRGYTF
>TRBV6-6|TRBJ1-1
CASTNQGVSNTEAFF
>TRBV7-9|TRBJ1-6
CASRADRDNSPLHF
>TRBV2|TRBJ2-3
CATLSGGSTDTQYF
>TRBV28|TRBJ2-2
CASSLQGPNTGELFF
>TRBV6-6|TRBJ1-1
CASRGHGLLNTEAFF
>TRBV6-4|TRBJ2-2
CASSATSGTGELFF
>TRBV15|TRBJ2-5
CATSREALQETQYF
>TRBV15|TRBJ2-5
CATSRDLVQGAETQYF